The entry that follows covers one T cell receptor (beta chain) sequence. What it binds is not known. The TCR beta CDR3 regions underwent amplification from RNA transcripts. Second-round multiplex PCR followed a first-round RT-PCR using HTBI primers. TCRdb re-analysed the multiplex PCR reads in MiXCR, keeping a single row per CDR3 protein. Found here are over 450,000 distinct CDR3 sequences, 14% of them singletons; the top ten hold around 9.8%. This sample was included in a study of Graves' ophthalmopathy and Graves' hyperthyroidism. Study conclusions and caveats: Blood repertoires reportedly contained most expanded thyroid clonotypes above 0.001 frequency.

V lost 5 bases and J 5 bases, leaving 21 bases between the germline ends. The CDR3 is 16 residues long. Germline V gene data show CDR1 as SGHTA and CDR2 as FQGTGA. The rearrangement uses TRBV7-3 and TRBJ2-5; D is possibly TRBD2 (7 bases). The specimen sequenced was blood. The sequence derives from a woman under 40 with Graves' ophthalmopathy. The CDR3 is CASSQTGASGYETQYF. CDR3 DNA: TGTGCCAGCAGCCAAACGGGGGCTAGCGGCTACGAGACCCAGTACTTC.